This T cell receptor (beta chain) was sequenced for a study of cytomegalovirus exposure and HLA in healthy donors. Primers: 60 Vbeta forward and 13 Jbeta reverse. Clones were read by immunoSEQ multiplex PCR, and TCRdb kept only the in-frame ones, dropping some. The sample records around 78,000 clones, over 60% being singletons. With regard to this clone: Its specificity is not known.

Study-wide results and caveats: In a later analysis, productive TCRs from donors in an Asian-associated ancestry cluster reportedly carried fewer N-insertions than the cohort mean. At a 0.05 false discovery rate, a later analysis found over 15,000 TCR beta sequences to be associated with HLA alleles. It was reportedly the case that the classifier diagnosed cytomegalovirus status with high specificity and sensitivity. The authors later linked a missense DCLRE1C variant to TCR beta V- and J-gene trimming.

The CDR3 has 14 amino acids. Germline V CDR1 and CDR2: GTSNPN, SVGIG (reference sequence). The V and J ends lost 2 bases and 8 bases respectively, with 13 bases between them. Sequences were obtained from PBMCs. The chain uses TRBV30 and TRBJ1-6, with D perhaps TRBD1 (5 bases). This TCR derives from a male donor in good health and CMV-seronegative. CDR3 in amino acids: CAWSQGDRDSPLHF. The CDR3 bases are TGTGCCTGGAGTCAAGGGGATCGCGATTCACCCCTCCACTTT.